Detailed here is one TCR beta chain. Some clones are missing from TCRdb's copy, which holds only in-frame ones; the method was immunoSEQ multiplex PCR. The sample gives 68,000 or so clones, approximately 92% of which show up once; roughly 0.98% is in the top ten. The entry originates in a study of T cell clones after liver transplantation. Study-level background: TCRbeta sequencing after a pre-transplant mixed lymphocyte reaction identified graft-donor-reactive clones, later tracked in post-transplant blood.

This CDR3 comprises 15 residues. Germline V gives CDR1 SGHDT, CDR2 YYEEEE. The V gene end was trimmed by 2 bases and the J gene end by 5 bases; junction bases not matched to a gene: 6. The chain has TRBV5-6 and TRBJ1-5; 8 nucleotides align to TRBD1. The TCR originated in a human patient who received a liver transplant. The graft donor may account for some of the T cells. Here the sequenced sample was CD4+ T cells from blood, taken less than 27 months after liver transplant. Written as DNA, the CDR3 is TGTGCCAGCAGCTTAGGGGGGACAGGAGATCAGCCCCAGCATTTT. Its protein is CASSLGGTGDQPQHF.